This TCR beta chain was sequenced for a study of blood T cell repertoires in COVID-19. The wider study: Samples came from the United States, Italy and Spain, spanning acute and convalescent COVID-19. T cells, B-cell-depleted T cells, or PBMCs supplied cDNA or gDNA.

TCRdb's table, derived via immunoSEQ multiplex PCR, lists solely in-frame clones and lacks some. The data contain over 250,000 clones, about nine tenths of them singletons. There are 14 residues in the CDR3. The germline gives CDR1 SGHRS, CDR2 YFSETQ. Unmatched junction bases numbered 4, after V lost 3 bases and J lost 4 bases. The J gene is TRBJ2-3, the V gene TRBV5-1; the match to TRBD2 covers 8 bases. Sequenced material: peripheral blood. The TCR sequence derives from a woman in her 50s with COVID-19, enrolled during active disease. CDR3 protein: CASSSSGPADTQYF. CDR3 bases: TGCGCCAGCAGCTCTAGCGGGCCCGCAGATACGCAGTATTTT.